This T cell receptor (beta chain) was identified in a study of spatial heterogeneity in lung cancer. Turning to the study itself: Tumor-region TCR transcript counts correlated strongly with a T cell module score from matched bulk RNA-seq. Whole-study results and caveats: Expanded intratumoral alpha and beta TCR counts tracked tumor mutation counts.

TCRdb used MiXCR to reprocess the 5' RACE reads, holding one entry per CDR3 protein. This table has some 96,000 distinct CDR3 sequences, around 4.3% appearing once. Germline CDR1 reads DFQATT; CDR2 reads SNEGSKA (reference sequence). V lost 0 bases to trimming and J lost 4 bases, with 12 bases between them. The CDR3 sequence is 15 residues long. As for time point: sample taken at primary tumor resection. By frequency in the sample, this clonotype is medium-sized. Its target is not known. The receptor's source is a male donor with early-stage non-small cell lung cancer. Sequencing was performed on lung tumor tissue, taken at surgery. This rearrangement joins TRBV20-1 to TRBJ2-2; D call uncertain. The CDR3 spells CSARDWSQSTGELFF. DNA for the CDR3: TGCAGTGCTAGAGATTGGTCCCAGAGCACCGGGGAGCTGTTTTTT.